A single sample is the source of the 7 T cell receptor beta chains below, sequenced in a study of blood T cell repertoires in COVID-19. Libraries were prepared by immunoSEQ multiplex PCR; TCRdb keeps only in-frame clonotypes and omits some of them. This sample has about 250,000 clones; around 85% occur once, and the top ten carry roughly 4%. The sequenced sample consisted of PBMCs or T cells enriched from blood (not recorded which). The receptors here all came from a woman aged 25 to 39 who had recovered from COVID-19.

V gene TRBV7-9 combines with J gene TRBJ2-6; 10 nucleotides line up with TRBD1. This CDR3 comprises 16 residues. Germline CDR1 reads SEHNR; CDR2 reads FQNEAQ (reference sequence). Losses at the gene ends were 5 bases for V and 4 bases for J; bases not matched to a gene: 5. CDR3 residues: CASSIDRGPGANVLTF. CDR3 in DNA: TGTGCCAGCAGCATCGACAGGGGGCCCGGGGCCAACGTCCTGACTTTC.

The genes are TRBV5-1 and TRBJ2-1; TRBD1 is a possible D gene (6 bases). Germline CDR1 and CDR2: SGHRS and YFSETQ. This CDR3 has 15 amino acids. Trimming stripped 2 bases from V and 3 bases from J, with 12 bases between. The CDR3 sequence: CASSLRRDNYNEQFF. DNA of the CDR3: TGCGCCAGCAGCTTACGCCGGGACAACTACAATGAGCAGTTCTTC.

The chain couples TRBV19 to TRBJ1-2; 7 nucleotides align to TRBD1. Germline trimming cut 6 bases from V and 2 bases from J; bases unmatched to any gene: 0. Germline loops: CDR1 LNHDA, CDR2 SQIVND (reference sequence). The CDR3 spans 12 residues. This chain's CDR3 is CASRQGNYGYTF. The CDR3 nucleotides are TGTGCCAGTAGACAGGGGAACTATGGCTACACCTTC.

The rearrangement uses TRBV18 and TRBJ2-2; no clear D. CDR3 length equals 13 residues. Germline values: CDR1 KGHSH, CDR2 LQKENI. Trimming took off 4 bases at V and 7 bases at J, with 10 bases between the two ends. The DNA of the CDR3 is TGTGCCAGCTCACGAACGGGTGTCGGGGAGCTGTTTTTT. Amino acid sequence: CASSRTGVGELFF. Full variable domain (outside the CDR3, taken from reference TRBV18 and TRBJ2-2): NAGVMQNPRHLVRRRGQEARLRCSPMKGHSHVYWYRQLPEEGLKFMVYLQKENIIDESGMPKERFSAEFPKEGPSILRIQQVVRGDSAAYFCASSRTGVGELFFGEGSRLTVL.

The CDR3 sequence: CASSFQASGRLETQYF. The CDR3 nucleotides read TGCGCCAGCAGCTTCCAGGCTAGCGGGAGGCTGGAGACCCAGTACTTC. The rearrangement joins TRBV5-1 to TRBJ2-5; the match to TRBD2 covers 11 bases. The germline gives CDR1 SGHRS, CDR2 YFSETQ. The CDR3 runs 16 residues. J was trimmed by 5 bases and V by 2 bases; bases with no gene match: 8.

This sequence joins TRBV18 and TRBJ1-2, with a weak D call TRBD1 (6 bases). CDR3 length: 16 amino acids. With 5 bases removed from V and 1 base from J, the gap between germline ends came to 17 bases. The germline V gene encodes CDR1 KGHSH and CDR2 LQKENI. The CDR3 is CASSFQPGQYNYGYTF. CDR3 coding DNA: TGTGCCAGCTCATTCCAACCGGGACAATATAACTATGGCTACACCTTC.

The CDR3 sequence: CATSDRLATIRDEQFF. CDR3 in DNA: TGTGCCACCAGTGATAGGCTAGCCACCATACGCGACGAGCAGTTCTTC. V is TRBV24-1 and J is TRBJ2-1; D may be TRBD2 (5 bases). This CDR3 is built from 16 residues. Germline lookup yields CDR1 KGHDR and CDR2 SFDVKD. With 3 bases removed from V and 10 bases from J, the gap between germline ends came to 21 bases.